This paragraph covers one T cell receptor beta chain sequence. This sample is drawn from a study of shared clonotypes between healthy human individuals. Repertoires were generated with immunoSEQ multiplex PCR, while TCRdb's copy carries only in-frame clones and drops some. Of over 2 million clones listed, just under 95% are singletons. Positive CCR7 selection of CD45RO-negative cells yielded the naive CD8 cells, and terminally differentiated effector memory CD45RA+ cells were excluded. CDR1 is WNHNN, CDR2 SYGVQD, per germline (reference sequence). This CDR3 region has 14 residues. V lost 3 bases and J 4 bases, leaving 11 bases between the germline ends.

The gene calls are TRBV10-1 and TRBJ2-3, with D perhaps matching TRBD2 (6 bases). This TCR was recovered from a man aged 18-30 years in good health. The sample taken for sequencing was naive CD8+ T cells sorted from blood. The CDR3 loop is CASSEAREADTQYF. DNA of the CDR3: TGCGCCAGCAGTGAAGCCAGGGAGGCAGATACGCAGTATTTT.